This entry is about one TCR beta chain. This clonotype was counted ten times or more. It has no known antigen specificity. No quality values exist for individual bases; no much larger clone is one base distant. Library preparation employed RT-PCR. TCRdb records Illumina HiSeq 2500 as the sequencer. TCRdb reran the public reads through fastp at Q25 and MiXCR, keeping productive beta chains. Every distinct CDR3 protein forms one entry, paired with its most common genes and DNA. A total of approximately 530,000 distinct CDR3 sequences appear in this sample, 7.5% to 8.5% of them only once. The ten largest make up over 10% of the sample. These data come from a study of response to subunit inactivated influenza vaccine (dated by TCRdb to 2017 to 2018). In terms of the full investigation: To follow how T cells responded to a trivalent subunit inactivated influenza vaccine, the researchers relied on deep quantitative profiling of the T cell receptor repertoire.

There are 14 amino acids in the CDR3, from cysteine to phenylalanine inclusive. The DNA shown is the 42-base CDR3, in frame from base 1. CDR1 and CDR2, per the germline V gene, are MNHEY and SVGAGI. The V end loses 0 bases and the J end loses 4 bases, and a stretch of 10 bases separates them. Overall results and qualifications from the work: It was suggested by the authors that each seasonal influenza vaccination may recruit only a limited number of new T cells.

This TCR derives from a man aged 50-75 years who received an inactivated influenza vaccine. Donor details come from another sample of the same person, matched by shared clones. The rearranged segments are TRBV6-5 and TRBJ2-7; the D gene lacks a confident call. The sample in question was PBMCs from blood, obtained less than 30 months after vaccination. This receptor has the CDR3 CASSYSSLGYEQYF. In nucleotides, the sequence is TGTGCCAGCAGTTACTCAAGCCTGGGGTACGAGCAGTACTTC.